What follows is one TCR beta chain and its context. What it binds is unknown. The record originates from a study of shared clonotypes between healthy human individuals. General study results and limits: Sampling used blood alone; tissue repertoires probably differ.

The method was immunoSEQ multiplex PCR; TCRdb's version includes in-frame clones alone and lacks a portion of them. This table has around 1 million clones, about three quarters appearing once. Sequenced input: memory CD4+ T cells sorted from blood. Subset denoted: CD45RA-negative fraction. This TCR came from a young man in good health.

The CDR3 bases are TGTGCCAGCAGCTTAGGGACGGGGCCATACAATGAGCAGTTCTTC. Amino acid sequence: CASSLGTGPYNEQFF. V usage is TRBV11-2 and J usage is TRBJ2-1; the D call may be TRBD1 or TRBD2 (5 bases each). V was pared by 1 base and J by 4 bases, with 11 bases between. This CDR3 is 15 amino acids long. Germline assignment: CDR1 SGHAT and CDR2 FQNNGV.